This TCR beta chain was identified in a study of T cells in Graves' hyperthyroidism and ophthalmopathy. Study-wide background: At initial diagnosis, before any treatment had begun, peripheral blood was obtained.

Authors of the study amplified TCR beta CDR3 regions from RNA transcripts. The TCR CDR3 was amplified in a first-round RT-PCR using the HTBI primer set. One entry per CDR3 protein, called by TCRdb with MiXCR from the multiplex PCR reads. The data show a few hundred thousand distinct CDR3 sequences, 15% to 20% seen once. Notes on the study in general: Most expanded thyroid clonotypes above 0.001 also appeared in blood.

Exclusions: uncontrolled infection, other autoimmune disease, pregnancy, lactation. Approximately 10 ml of fresh peripheral blood supplied the PBMCs. The V and J ends lost 4 bases and 0 bases respectively, with 19 bases between them. Germline CDR1 and CDR2: SGHAT and FQNNGV. The CDR3 totals 17 residues. The table lists this clonotype with many counts. Its antigen remains unidentified. The sample taken for sequencing was blood. The chain recombines TRBV11-2 with TRBJ2-7; possibly TRBD2 for D (7 bases). The clonotype was recovered from a woman in her forties or fifties with Graves' hyperthyroidism. The CDR3 coding sequence is TGTGCCAGCAGCTCGCAGCCGGGGGGCCTCAGCTCCTACGAGCAGTACGTC. Translating gives CASSSQPGGLSSYEQYV.